Each of the 16 T cell receptor beta chains below was sequenced from the same sample in a study of CD8+CD57+ T cells in acquired aplastic anemia (dated by TCRdb to the late 2010s). The listed sequencing device is Illumina HiSeq 2000. Genomic DNA served as template for TCR beta VDJ combination and CDR3 sequence profiling. TCRdb reworked the public reads: Q25 trimming with fastp, MiXCR clone assembly, productive beta chains retained. Records with the same CDR3 protein are collapsed into one entry carrying the most frequent genes and DNA. Across this sample there are around 250,000 distinct CDR3 sequences, with around 60% seen only once. The ten largest make up less than 9.5% of the sample. Source material: sorted CD4+, CD8+, or CD8+CD57+ T cells (not recorded which) from PBMCs. The receptors shown here come from a human donor with severe aplastic anemia or a healthy control (not recorded which).

This clonotype has just a few counts. The CDR3 sequence: CASSYPLRRQGASPLHF. As DNA, the CDR3 is TGTGCCAGCAGCTACCCCCTACGGCGGCAGGGAGCTTCACCCCTCCACTTT. This chain links TRBV7-8 with TRBJ1-6; D perhaps matches TRBD1 (5 bases). The V end was cut by 4 bases, the J end by 9 bases, with 22 bases between. CDR1 and CDR2 from the germline V gene are SGHVS and FQNEAQ. The CDR3 extends over 17 amino acids.

The genes are TRBV2 and TRBJ1-6; possible D gene TRBD1, 6 bases. Trimming cost V 7 bases and J 5 bases, with 12 bases left between them. The CDR3 sequence is 14 residues long. Germline CDR1 and CDR2: SNHLY and FYNNEI. CDR3 DNA sequence: TGTGCCAGCAAGCCAGGGGCCAATAATTCACCCCTCCACTTT. Its protein is CASKPGANNSPLHF.

This clonotype came up many times. The J gene is TRBJ1-2, the V gene TRBV27; D may be TRBD1 (5 bases). CDR1 and CDR2 (germline): MNHEY, SMNVEV (reference sequence). Trimming removed 0 bases from V and 0 bases from J, with 14 bases in between. The CDR3 extends over 17 amino acids. CDR3 nucleotides: TGTGCCAGCAGTTTATCGAAGGGACCACCAACTAACTATGGCTACACCTTC. Translation: CASSLSKGPPTNYGYTF.

A note on this clonotype: Just one base apart from a much larger clone, this may be a read error. V is TRBV5-5 and J is TRBJ2-7; possibly TRBD2 for D (7 bases). Germline values: CDR1 SGHKS, CDR2 YYEKEE (reference sequence). CDR3 length equals 13 residues. Trimming took off 4 bases at V and 5 bases at J, with 13 bases between the two ends. The CDR3 DNA reads as TGTGCCAGCAGCCAAGGGGGGGAAAACGAGCAGTACTTC. Amino acid sequence: CASSQGGENEQYF.

This clonotype has just one count. The rearrangement links TRBV7-9 to TRBJ1-1; TRBD1 is a possible D gene (6 bases). The V end lost 5 bases, the J end lost 10 bases, and 20 bases lay between the germline ends. CDR1 SEHNR and CDR2 FQNEAQ come from the germline V gene (reference sequence). The CDR3 runs 14 residues. The CDR3 bases are TGTGCCAGCAGCGCCAACCCCAGGGGATTGGGAGCTTTCTTT. Amino acid sequence: CASSANPRGLGAFF.

This clonotype occurred once. J is TRBJ2-2 and V is TRBV10-3; 8 bases agree with TRBD2. The CDR3 sequence is 15 residues long. V was clipped by 2 bases and J by 1 base; unmatched bases: 0. The germline CDR1 and CDR2 sequences are ENHRY and SYGVKD. The CDR3 DNA is TGTGCCATCAGTGAGACTAGCGGGAACACCGGGGAGCTGTTTTTT. It encodes CAISETSGNTGELFF.

V is TRBV2 and J is TRBJ2-7; no definite D call. Germline V gives CDR1 SNHLY, CDR2 FYNNEI. Trimming cost V 0 bases and J 7 bases, with 4 bases left between them. The CDR3 loop spans 11 amino acids. The CDR3 loop reads CASSEAGEQYF. The CDR3 nucleotides are TGTGCCAGCAGTGAAGCGGGAGAGCAGTACTTC. Full variable domain (remainder filled in from reference TRBV2 and TRBJ2-7): EPEVTQTPSHQVTQMGQEVILRCVPISNHLYFYWYRQILGQKVEFLVSFYNNEISEKSEIFDDQFSVERPDGSNFTLKIRSTKLEDSAMYFCASSEAGEQYFGPGTRLTVT.

This clonotype was detected a few times. The genes are TRBV11-3 and TRBJ2-4, with D possibly being TRBD2 (5 bases). Germline loops: CDR1 SGHNT, CDR2 YENEEA. With 2 bases removed from V and 6 bases from J, the gap between germline ends came to 17 bases. The CDR3 spans 16 residues. As DNA, the CDR3 is TGTGCCAGCAGCTTACTGTTTTCGGGGATGGGAAACATTCAGTACTTC. This encodes CASSLLFSGMGNIQYF.

This clonotype has at least ten counts. The chain recombines TRBV11-1 with TRBJ2-7, with D perhaps TRBD1 (5 bases). The germline V gene encodes CDR1 SGHAT and CDR2 FQDESV (reference sequence). This CDR3 comprises 17 residues. The V end lost 2 bases, the J end lost 0 bases, and 17 bases lay between the germline ends. Here the CDR3 DNA reads TGTGCCAGCAGCTTATCAGGGCCTGGGGCTGCCTCCTACGAGCAGTACTTC. This codes for CASSLSGPGAASYEQYF.

The chain uses TRBV20-1 and TRBJ2-1; TRBD2 matches at 10 bases. The CDR3 is 16 residues long. The trim removed 3 bases at V and 11 bases at J, leaving 16 bases unmatched. The germline CDR1 and CDR2 sequences are DFQATT and SNEGSKA (reference sequence). DNA of the CDR3: TGCAGTGCTAGGGGTTTAAGGACTAGCGGTCGTCATAAGCAGTTCTTC. Encoded protein: CSARGLRTSGRHKQFF.

V is TRBV15 and J is TRBJ1-5; 8 bases are a match to TRBD1. The CDR3 consists of 16 residues. V gave up 1 base and J gave up 5 bases; unmatched junction bases: 7. Germline V lookup: CDR1 LNHNV, CDR2 YYDKDF (reference sequence). This chain's CDR3 is CATSRGGNRGYQPQHF. DNA for the CDR3: TGTGCCACCAGCAGAGGAGGGAACAGGGGGTATCAGCCCCAGCATTTT.

The chain links TRBV12-3 or TRBV12-4 to TRBJ2-1, with 7 bases lining up with TRBD2. The length of the CDR3 is 16 residues. Trimming removed 5 bases from V and 0 bases from J; junction bases left unmatched: 7. CDR3 in amino acids: CASSLAGGSSYNEQFF. In DNA form, the CDR3 reads TGTGCCAGCAGTCTTGCCGGCGGGAGCTCCTACAATGAGCAGTTCTTC.

The rearrangement uses TRBV10-1 and TRBJ1-2; D gene ambiguous. The CDR3 has 12 amino acids. CDR1 and CDR2 from the germline V gene are WNHNN and SYGVQD (reference sequence). The V gene lost 6 bases and the J gene lost 2 bases, with 7 bases spanning the gap. The CDR3 bases are TGCGCCAGCAGCGAGAGAAACTATGGCTACACCTTC. Its protein is CASSERNYGYTF.

This chain links TRBV20-1 with TRBJ1-5; weak D call: TRBD1 (5 bases). This CDR3 region has 15 residues. Germline CDR1 and CDR2: DFQATT and SNEGSKA (reference sequence). The ends were cut back, 1 base at V and 4 bases at J, with 14 bases in the middle. The CDR3 DNA is TGCAGTGCTAGAGGCCCGGGACTGATGAATCAGCCCCAGCATTTT. As protein: CSARGPGLMNQPQHF.

The V gene is TRBV18, the J gene TRBJ2-4; 8 bases align to TRBD2. The CDR3 sequence is 15 residues long. Trimming cost V 3 bases and J 9 bases; bases outside gene matches: 10. The germline V gene has CDR1 KGHSH and CDR2 LQKENI. The CDR3 spells CASSPAAGGRGIQYF. CDR3 nucleotides: TGTGCCAGCTCACCGGCGGCGGGGGGCCGGGGCATTCAGTACTTC.

At least ten counts were recorded for this clonotype. The V call is TRBV19, the J call TRBJ1-4; a weak D match, TRBD1 (5 bases). CDR1 is LNHDA and CDR2 is SQIVND in the germline V gene (reference sequence). The CDR3 is 16 amino acids. The V end was cut by 3 bases, the J end by 0 bases, with 11 bases between. This chain's CDR3 is CASSIGGGATNEKLFF. As DNA, the CDR3 is TGTGCCAGTAGTATTGGGGGAGGTGCAACTAATGAAAAACTGTTTTTT. The full variable domain, completed using reference TRBV19 and TRBJ1-4, is DGGITQSPKYLFRKEGQNVTLSCEQNLNHDAMYWYRQDPGQGLRLIYYSQIVNDFQKGDIAEGYSVSREKKESFPLTVTSAQKNPTAFYLCASSIGGGATNEKLFFGSGTQLSVL.